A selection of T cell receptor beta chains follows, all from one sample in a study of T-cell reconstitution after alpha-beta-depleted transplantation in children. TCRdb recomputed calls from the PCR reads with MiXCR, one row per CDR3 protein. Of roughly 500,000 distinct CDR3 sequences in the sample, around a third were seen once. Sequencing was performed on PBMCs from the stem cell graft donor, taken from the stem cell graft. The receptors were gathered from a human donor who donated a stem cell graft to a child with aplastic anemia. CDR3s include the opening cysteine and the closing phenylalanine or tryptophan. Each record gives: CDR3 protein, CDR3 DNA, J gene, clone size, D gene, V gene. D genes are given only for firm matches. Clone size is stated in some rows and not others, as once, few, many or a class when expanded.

CDR3 protein: CSVETLAGAVRRNEQFF; CDR3 DNA: TGCAGCGTTGAAACCCTAGCGGGAGCTGTCCGCCGCAATGAGCAGTTCTTC; J gene: TRBJ2-1; clone size: -; D gene: TRBD2; V gene: TRBV29-1
CDR3 protein: CSVSAHGRNDEQFF; CDR3 DNA: TGCAGCGTTTCAGCCCACGGGCGGAACGATGAGCAGTTCTTC; J gene: TRBJ2-1; clone size: few; D gene: -; V gene: TRBV29-1
CDR3 protein: CASSPSLRTGGSGYTF; CDR3 DNA: TGTGCCAGCAGCCCGTCCTTAAGGACAGGGGGGAGTGGCTACACCTTC; J gene: TRBJ1-2; clone size: -; D gene: TRBD1; V gene: TRBV12-3/TRBV12-4
CDR3 protein: CSAYPSRDMNEQLF; CDR3 DNA: TGCAGTGCTTACCCTTCCCGGGACATGAATGAGCAGTTATTC; J gene: TRBJ2-1; clone size: -; D gene: -; V gene: TRBV20-1
CDR3 protein: CASSLAVGPEQFF; CDR3 DNA: TGTGCCAGCAGCTTAGCGGTGGGTCCTGAGCAGTTCTTC; J gene: TRBJ2-1; clone size: few; D gene: -; V gene: TRBV7-8
CDR3 protein: CSARDGAGKQETQYF; CDR3 DNA: TGCAGTGCTAGAGATGGGGCGGGGAAACAAGAGACCCAGTACTTC; J gene: TRBJ2-5; clone size: few; D gene: -; V gene: TRBV20-1
CDR3 protein: CASSRFGAMVRAAKNIQYF; CDR3 DNA: TGTGCCAGCAGCCGCTTTGGGGCGATGGTTCGGGCAGCCAAAAACATTCAGTACTTC; J gene: TRBJ2-4; clone size: few; D gene: -; V gene: TRBV11-2
CDR3 protein: CSVEDIEGGTEGSYNEQFF; CDR3 DNA: TGCAGCGTTGAAGATATCGAGGGGGGTACCGAGGGCTCCTACAATGAGCAGTTCTTC; J gene: TRBJ2-1; clone size: few; D gene: -; V gene: TRBV29-1
CDR3 protein: CASSPRLAGGPDEQFF; CDR3 DNA: TGTGCCAGCTCACCACGACTAGCGGGAGGGCCGGATGAGCAGTTCTTC; J gene: TRBJ2-1; clone size: -; D gene: TRBD2; V gene: TRBV18
CDR3 protein: CASSGPLLPEQYF; CDR3 DNA: TGTGCCAGCAGCGGACCCCTTCTCCCAGAGCAGTACTTC; J gene: TRBJ2-7; clone size: -; D gene: -; V gene: TRBV7-2
CDR3 protein: CSVTGQTDTQYF; CDR3 DNA: TGCAGCGTTACCGGACAGACAGATACGCAGTATTTT; J gene: TRBJ2-3; clone size: -; D gene: -; V gene: TRBV29-1
CDR3 protein: CASSFGVGNQPQHF; CDR3 DNA: TGTGCCAGCAGTTTTGGGGTGGGCAATCAGCCCCAGCATTTT; J gene: TRBJ1-5; clone size: few; D gene: -; V gene: TRBV12-3/TRBV12-4
CDR3 protein: CASSQEWGRAADTQYF; CDR3 DNA: TGCGCCAGCAGCCAAGAGTGGGGCAGGGCCGCAGATACGCAGTATTTT; J gene: TRBJ2-3; clone size: -; D gene: -; V gene: TRBV4-3
CDR3 protein: CAWSAGGFSHYEQYF; CDR3 DNA: TGTGCCTGGAGCGCAGGGGGCTTTTCACACTACGAGCAGTACTTC; J gene: TRBJ2-7; clone size: once; D gene: TRBD1; V gene: TRBV30
CDR3 protein: CASSFSGYGANVLTF; CDR3 DNA: TGTGCCAGCAGTTTTTCGGGGTATGGGGCCAACGTCCTGACTTTC; J gene: TRBJ2-6; clone size: -; D gene: -; V gene: TRBV12-3/TRBV12-4
CDR3 protein: CASSGEGNYGYTF; CDR3 DNA: TGTGCCAGCAGCGGGGAAGGGAACTATGGCTACACCTTC; J gene: TRBJ1-2; clone size: few; D gene: -; V gene: TRBV2
CDR3 protein: CASSVAPLNIQYF; CDR3 DNA: TGTGCCAGCAGCGTAGCACCCCTCAACATTCAGTACTTC; J gene: TRBJ2-4; clone size: few; D gene: -; V gene: TRBV9
CDR3 protein: CASSQAGLPEAFF; CDR3 DNA: TGCGCCAGCAGCCAGGCGGGGCTCCCCGAAGCTTTCTTT; J gene: TRBJ1-1; clone size: few; D gene: -; V gene: TRBV4-3
CDR3 protein: CASGGRDRDTGELFF; CDR3 DNA: TGTGCCAGCGGGGGCCGGGACAGGGATACCGGGGAGCTGTTTTTT; J gene: TRBJ2-2; clone size: -; D gene: TRBD1; V gene: TRBV7-3